This T cell receptor (beta chain) was observed in a study of neurological immune-mediated disorders. From germline, CDR1 is SGHVS and CDR2 FQNEAQ. The V end lost 9 bases, the J end lost 6 bases, and 14 bases lay between the germline ends. This CDR3 spans 13 amino acids. MiXCR, applied by TCRdb to the 5' RACE reads, yields one record per CDR3 protein. The table has around 58,000 distinct CDR3 sequences, roughly 3.5% seen once; the top ten hold approximately 7.1%. What was sequenced was PBMCs. This sequence joins TRBV7-8 and TRBJ2-2, with D perhaps TRBD1 (6 bases). The TCR sequence derives from a woman aged 55-69 years with multiple sclerosis. The chain's CDR3 is CASKQGGPGELFF. DNA for the CDR3: TGTGCCAGTAAACAGGGTGGGCCCGGGGAGCTGTTTTTT.